This T cell receptor beta chain was identified in a study of cytomegalovirus exposure and HLA in healthy donors. The CDR3 runs 15 residues. Deletions cut 7 bases from V and 1 base from J, with 16 bases between. Looked up from germline, CDR1 is SNHLY and CDR2 is FYNNEI. Primers included in the PCR were 60 Vbeta and 13 Jbeta primers. Repertoires were generated with immunoSEQ multiplex PCR, while TCRdb's copy carries only in-frame clones and drops some. The profile shows over 95,000 clones, about 77% of them singletons. This TCR was recovered from a woman under 40 in good health and CMV-seropositive. The chain recombines TRBV2 with TRBJ1-2; D is ambiguous. The sample was PBMCs. CDR3 protein: CASIVHSSLNYGYTF. In DNA, the CDR3 is TGTGCCAGCATAGTCCACAGCTCCCTTAACTATGGCTACACCTTC.